The 7 T cell receptor beta chains below come from one sample, sequenced in a study of cytomegalovirus exposure and HLA in healthy donors. PCR involved 60 Vbeta and 13 Jbeta primers. TCRdb's table, derived via immunoSEQ multiplex PCR, lists solely in-frame clones and lacks some. The table has roughly 120,000 clones, 75% seen once. Specimen: PBMCs. The receptors were sampled from a woman under 30 in good health and CMV-seronegative.

The chain carries TRBV5-1 and TRBJ2-3, with D maybe TRBD2 (5 bases). Deletions cut 0 bases from V and 3 bases from J, with 8 bases between. This CDR3 has 14 residues. From germline, CDR1 is SGHRS and CDR2 YFSETQ. The CDR3 sequence is CASSLGSETDTQYF. The CDR3 DNA reads TGCGCCAGCAGCTTGGGTAGCGAGACAGATACGCAGTATTTT.

The chain links TRBV30 to TRBJ2-1; D perhaps matches TRBD2 (5 bases). Germline V CDR1 and CDR2: GTSNPN, SVGIG (reference sequence). The germline V and J ends were trimmed by 4 bases and 12 bases, with 16 bases remaining between them. The CDR3 contains 12 residues. The CDR3 loop reads CAWTPLGGPQFF. Written as DNA, the CDR3 is TGTGCCTGGACTCCACTAGGTGGACCGCAGTTCTTC.

CDR3 region: CASSEGYYNSPLHF. Here the CDR3 DNA reads TGTGCCAGCAGTGAGGGATACTATAATTCACCCCTCCACTTT. The rearrangement joins TRBV7-2 to TRBJ1-6; D remains unclear. The V and J ends lost 6 bases and 3 bases respectively, with 9 bases between them. The CDR3 extends over 14 amino acids. From germline, CDR1 is SGHTA and CDR2 FQGNSA.

This clone occurred a few times. The chain employs TRBV5-1 and TRBJ1-3; D possibly corresponds to TRBD1 (5 bases). Germline CDR1 and CDR2: SGHRS and YFSETQ. The CDR3 length is 16 residues. Deletions cut 0 bases from V and 0 bases from J, with 10 bases between. CDR3 nucleotides: TGCGCCAGCAGCTTGGCCGGGGGTTCCTCTGGAAACACCATATATTTT. Encoded protein: CASSLAGGSSGNTIYF.

This clone was detected a few times. The V gene is TRBV19, the J gene TRBJ1-5; 11 nucleotides align to TRBD1. This CDR3 region has 18 residues. Germline CDR1 reads LNHDA; CDR2 reads SQIVND (reference sequence). Losses at the gene ends were 9 bases for V and 0 bases for J; bases not matched to a gene: 13. CDR3 DNA: TGTGCCAGCAGGAGCGCTTGGACAGGGGGCGATAGCAATCAGCCCCAGCATTTT. It specifies CASRSAWTGGDSNQPQHF.

The J gene is TRBJ1-6, the V gene TRBV6-1; no definite D call. Trimming removed 0 bases at V and 7 bases at J, with 4 bases between. The CDR3 spans 13 residues. The V gene's germline CDR1 is MNHNS and CDR2 SASEGT. CDR3 DNA: TGTGCCAGCAGTGAAGCACAGAATTCACCCCTCCACTTT. Its translation is CASSEAQNSPLHF.

J is TRBJ1-4 and V is TRBV7-9; 8 bases agree with TRBD1. There are 14 residues in the CDR3. The junction had 5 bases not matched to a gene; V was cut back by 1 base and J by 10 bases. Per the germline V gene, CDR1 is SEHNR and CDR2 is FQNEAQ (reference sequence). In nucleotides, the CDR3 is TGTGCCAGCAGCTTAGATGGGACAGGCGGAAAACTGTTTTTT. Encoded protein: CASSLDGTGGKLFF.